This record looks at one T cell receptor (beta chain) sequence and its context. Its target is not known. This CDR3 has 17 residues. The V gene end was trimmed by 3 bases and the J gene end by 2 bases; junction bases not matched to a gene: 6. CDR1 is MNHNS, CDR2 SASEGT, per germline. After isolation, RNA underwent reverse transcription to generate cDNA as the sequencing template. The table came from immunoSEQ multiplex PCR; TCRdb's copy has only in-frame clones and leaves some out. The table lists approximately 210,000 clones, 60% of them singletons, with 0.95% to 1.1% in the top ten. The data were taken from a study of CD8+ T cells in alopecia areata. On the study more broadly: Twice daily, treated patients received 5 to 10 mg of oral tofacitinib. Treated patients received severity scores based on the percentage of scalp area affected. Treatment ran 6 to 18 months, with 6 months of follow-up afterward. Study-level findings and limits: Many expanded lesional clones persisted in scalp and blood during tofacitinib treatment.

The treatment: oral pan-JAK inhibitor, 5-10 mg twice daily. The sample here was CD4+ T cells sorted from blood, taken at week 24, from a patient treated with tofacitinib. V usage is TRBV6-1 and J usage is TRBJ2-6; TRBD1 matches at 8 bases. The sequence derives from a human donor with alopecia areata. This CDR3 reads CASSDLRTGPGANVLTF. Here the CDR3 DNA reads TGTGCCAGCAGTGACCTTAGGACAGGGCCTGGGGCCAACGTCCTGACTTTC.